This TCR beta chain was observed in a study of CD8 T cells in Susac syndrome. Reverse transcription of roughly 0.45 to 1 ug RNA used random hexamers. An immunoSEQ multiplex PCR generated amplified TCR beta CDR3 products spanning 54 Vbeta and 13 Jbeta. TCRdb reprocessed the immunoSEQ multiplex PCR reads via MiXCR and lists one record per CDR3 protein. The repertoire holds some 200,000 distinct CDR3 sequences, with 95% as singletons. From blood CD8+ and CD4+ T cells, TCR beta sequences were generated. Control patients had untreated stable or active relapsing-remitting multiple sclerosis by revised McDonald criteria. TEMRA cells underwent FACS enrichment and CD8+ and CD4+ T cells underwent negative isolation. Germline CDR1 LGHDT, CDR2 YNNKEL (reference sequence). After removal of 6 bases from V and 6 bases from J, the junction contained 7 bases not matched to a gene. The CDR3 loop spans 15 amino acids.

This clonotype was obtained from a human donor with multiple sclerosis. The sample consisted of CD4+ T cells from PBMCs. This chain links TRBV3-1 with TRBJ1-5, with 11 bases aligning to TRBD1. CDR3 sequence reads: CASSLRTGGPQPQHF. The CDR3 coding sequence is TGTGCCAGCAGTCTGAGGACAGGGGGCCCTCAGCCCCAGCATTTT.